The text below deals with one T cell receptor beta chain. The data derive from a study of blood T cell repertoires in COVID-19. Whole-study context: Researchers got acute and convalescent COVID-19 samples from the United States, Italy and Spain.

Assay used: immunoSEQ multiplex PCR; TCRdb lists only in-frame clones, some missing. The sample records about 180,000 clones, roughly 80% being singletons. V was shortened by 1 base and J by 7 bases, with 17 bases between the two germline ends. Germline values: CDR1 SGHTA, CDR2 FQGTGA. The CDR3 loop spans 15 amino acids. This clonotype originated in a man in his sixties who had been exposed to COVID-19. The sample comprised PBMCs or T cells enriched from blood (not recorded which). The chain joins TRBV7-3 to TRBJ2-7, with D possibly TRBD1 on 5 matching bases. The CDR3 loop reads CASSLSRASGIEQYF. CDR3 nucleotide sequence: TGTGCCAGCAGCTTAAGCCGCGCCTCAGGGATTGAGCAGTACTTC.